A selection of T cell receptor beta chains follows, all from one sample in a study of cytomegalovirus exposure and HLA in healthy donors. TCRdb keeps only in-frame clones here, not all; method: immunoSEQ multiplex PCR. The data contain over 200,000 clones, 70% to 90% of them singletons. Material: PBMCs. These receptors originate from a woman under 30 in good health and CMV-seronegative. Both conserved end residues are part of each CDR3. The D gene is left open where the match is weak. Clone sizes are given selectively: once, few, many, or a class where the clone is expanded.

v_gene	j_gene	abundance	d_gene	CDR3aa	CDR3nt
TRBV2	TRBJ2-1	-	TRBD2	CASSELAGRDEQFF	TGTGCCAGCAGTGAACTAGCGGGAAGGGATGAGCAGTTCTTC
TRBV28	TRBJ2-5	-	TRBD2	CASRSRGVQETQYF	TGTGCCAGCCGCTCACGGGGGGTGCAAGAGACCCAGTACTTC
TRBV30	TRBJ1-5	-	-	CAWSVRTGNQPQHF	TGTGCCTGGAGTGTACGGACAGGCAATCAGCCCCAGCATTTT
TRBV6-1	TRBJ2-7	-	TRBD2	CASSGTSGRASAYEQYF	TGTGCCAGCAGTGGAACTAGCGGGAGGGCCAGTGCTTACGAGCAGTACTTC
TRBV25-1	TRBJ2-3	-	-	CASSDLGRTDTQYF	TGTGCCAGCAGTGATCTCGGTCGCACAGATACGCAGTATTTT
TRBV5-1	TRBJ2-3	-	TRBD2	CASSLFGLAGTDTQYF	TGCGCCAGCAGCTTGTTCGGACTAGCGGGAACAGATACGCAGTATTTT
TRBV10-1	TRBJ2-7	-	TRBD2	CASSAPLEREGRYEQYF	TGCGCCAGCAGTGCGCCTTTAGAGCGGGAGGGCCGCTACGAGCAGTACTTC
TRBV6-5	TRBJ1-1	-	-	CASSYSGGDTEAFF	TGTGCCAGCAGTTACTCCGGGGGGGACACTGAAGCTTTCTTT
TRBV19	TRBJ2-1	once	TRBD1	CASSIDRGQGDYNEQFF	TGTGCCAGTAGTATAGATCGGGGACAGGGAGACTACAATGAGCAGTTCTTC
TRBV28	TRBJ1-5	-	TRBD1	CASSLSQGYNQPQHF	TGTGCCAGCAGTTTGTCACAGGGGTACAATCAGCCCCAGCATTTT
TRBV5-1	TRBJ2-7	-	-	CASSKSGMTPNYEQYF	TGCGCCAGCAGCAAGAGCGGAATGACCCCCAACTACGAGCAGTACTTC
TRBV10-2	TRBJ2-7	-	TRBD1	CASGDRLAYEQYF	TGCGCCAGCGGGGACAGGTTGGCCTACGAGCAGTACTTC
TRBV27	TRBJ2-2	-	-	CASGRGNAGELFF	TGTGCCAGCGGCCGGGGGAACGCCGGGGAGCTGTTTTTT
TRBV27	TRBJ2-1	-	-	CASSPTPVIPSYNEQFF	TGTGCCAGCTCGCCGACTCCCGTGATCCCTTCCTACAATGAGCAGTTCTTC
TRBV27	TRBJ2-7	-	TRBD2	CASSRRLAGVEEQYF	TGTGCCAGCAGTCGGCGACTAGCGGGTGTAGAAGAGCAGTACTTC
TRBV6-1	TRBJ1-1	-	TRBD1	CASSARGTGETEAFF	TGTGCCAGCAGTGCCCGCGGCACAGGGGAAACTGAAGCTTTCTTT
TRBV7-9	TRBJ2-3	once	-	CASSQFQGSTDTQYF	TGTGCCAGCAGCCAGTTCCAGGGTAGCACAGATACGCAGTATTTT
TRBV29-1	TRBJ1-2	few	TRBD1	CSVELTGQGAGYGYTF	TGCAGCGTTGAACTTACAGGACAGGGGGCTGGCTATGGCTACACCTTC
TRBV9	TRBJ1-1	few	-	CASSVGSVNTEAFF	TGTGCCAGCAGCGTAGGGTCAGTGAACACTGAAGCTTTCTTT
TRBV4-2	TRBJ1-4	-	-	CASSQDRGRRGAGKLFF	TGTGCCAGCAGCCAAGACCGGGGGAGGCGTGGGGCGGGGAAACTGTTTTTT
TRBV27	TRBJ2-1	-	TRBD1	CASSPNRGRKNEQFF	TGTGCCAGCAGCCCGAACAGGGGGCGGAAGAATGAGCAGTTCTTC
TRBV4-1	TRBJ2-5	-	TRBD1	CASSQVRTGQETQYF	TGCGCCAGCAGCCAAGTTAGGACAGGCCAAGAGACCCAGTACTTC
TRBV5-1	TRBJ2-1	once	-	CASTAGRHEQFF	TGCGCCAGCACTGCGGGACGGCATGAGCAGTTCTTC
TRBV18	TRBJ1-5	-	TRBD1	CASSPTGEGQPQHF	TGTGCCAGCTCACCGACAGGGGAAGGTCAGCCCCAGCATTTT
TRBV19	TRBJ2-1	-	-	CATRSQPNEQFF	TGTGCCACTCGCTCACAACCCAATGAGCAGTTCTTC
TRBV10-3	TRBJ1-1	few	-	CAISEQVNTEAFF	TGTGCCATCAGTGAACAGGTGAACACTGAAGCTTTCTTT
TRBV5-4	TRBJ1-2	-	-	CASRELANYGYTF	TGTGCCAGCAGAGAGCTAGCTAACTATGGCTACACCTTC
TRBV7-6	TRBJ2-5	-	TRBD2	CASSLLQRGAQYF	TGTGCCAGCAGCTTACTCCAGCGGGGTGCCCAGTACTTC
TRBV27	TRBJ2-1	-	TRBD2	CASSLTGGYNEQFF	TGTGCCAGCAGTTTAACGGGAGGGTACAATGAGCAGTTCTTC
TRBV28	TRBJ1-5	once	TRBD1	CASSEQGPYSNQPQHF	TGTGCCAGCAGCGAACAGGGGCCATATAGCAATCAGCCCCAGCATTTT
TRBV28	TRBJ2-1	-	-	CASSWGGASGHNEQFF	TGTGCCAGCAGTTGGGGGGGGGCTAGCGGTCACAATGAGCAGTTCTTC
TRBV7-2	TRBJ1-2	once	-	CASSLGQSYGYTF	TGTGCCAGCAGCTTAGGACAGTCCTATGGCTACACCTTC
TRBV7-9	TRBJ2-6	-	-	CASSAGVGFSGANVLTF	TGTGCCAGCAGCGCAGGCGTAGGTTTCAGTGGGGCCAACGTCCTGACTTTC
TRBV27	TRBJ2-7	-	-	CASSLERVGPFGSEQYF	TGTGCCAGCAGTTTAGAACGGGTCGGGCCCTTTGGGAGCGAGCAGTACTTC
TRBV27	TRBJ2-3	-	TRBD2	CASSYRLAGGADTQYF	TGTGCCAGCAGTTATCGGCTAGCGGGAGGGGCAGATACGCAGTATTTT
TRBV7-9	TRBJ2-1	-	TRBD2	CASSFSGLAGGGNEQFF	TGTGCCAGCAGCTTCTCGGGACTAGCGGGGGGGGGCAATGAGCAGTTCTTC
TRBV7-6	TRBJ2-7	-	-	CASSLDATYEQYF	TGTGCCAGCAGCTTAGATGCGACCTACGAGCAGTACTTC
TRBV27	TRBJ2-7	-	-	CASSLWGGSYEQYF	TGTGCCAGCAGTTTATGGGGCGGCTCCTACGAGCAGTACTTC
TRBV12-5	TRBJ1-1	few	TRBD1	CASGRWTGLNTEAFF	TGTGCTAGTGGTCGATGGACAGGGTTAAACACTGAAGCTTTCTTT